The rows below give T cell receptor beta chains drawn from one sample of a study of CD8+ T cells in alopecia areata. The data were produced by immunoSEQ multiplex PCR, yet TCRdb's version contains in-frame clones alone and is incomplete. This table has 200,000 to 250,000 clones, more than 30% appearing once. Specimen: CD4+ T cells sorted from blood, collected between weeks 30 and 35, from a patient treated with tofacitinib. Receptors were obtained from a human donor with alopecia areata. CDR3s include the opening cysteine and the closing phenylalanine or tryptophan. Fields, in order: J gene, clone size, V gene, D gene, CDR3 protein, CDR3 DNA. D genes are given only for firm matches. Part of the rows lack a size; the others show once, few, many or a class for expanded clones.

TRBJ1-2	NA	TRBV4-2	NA	CASSQETGTNGYTF	TGTGCCAGCAGCCAAGAAACGGGAACAAATGGCTACACCTTC
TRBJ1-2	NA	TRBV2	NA	CASSVLEGKYGYTF	TGTGCCAGCAGTGTTCTCGAGGGAAAGTATGGCTACACCTTC
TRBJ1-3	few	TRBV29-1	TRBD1	CSVEAPRDRNDGNTIYF	TGCAGCGTTGAAGCCCCGCGGGACAGGAACGATGGAAACACCATATATTTT
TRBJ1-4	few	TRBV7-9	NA	CASREGDEKLFF	TGTGCCAGCAGGGAGGGGGATGAAAAACTGTTTTTT
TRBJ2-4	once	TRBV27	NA	CASSLSPAPNAKNIQYF	TGTGCCAGCAGTTTATCCCCCGCACCGAACGCCAAAAACATTCAGTACTTC
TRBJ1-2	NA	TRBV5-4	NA	CASSLGTVYGYTF	TGTGCCAGCAGCTTGGGGACGGTGTATGGCTACACCTTC
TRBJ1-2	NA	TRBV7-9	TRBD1	CASSFRDRTGGDGYTF	TGTGCCAGCAGCTTTAGAGACCGGACAGGGGGCGATGGCTACACCTTC
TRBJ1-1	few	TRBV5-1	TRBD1	CASSLEGQGAWAEAFF	TGCGCCAGCAGCTTGGAAGGACAGGGGGCATGGGCTGAAGCTTTCTTT
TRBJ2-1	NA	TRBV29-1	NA	CSVVGRAYDEQFF	TGCAGCGTTGTTGGCAGGGCTTACGATGAGCAGTTCTTC
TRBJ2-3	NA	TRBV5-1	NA	CASSLVGGGTDTQYF	TGCGCCAGCAGCTTGGTCGGGGGCGGCACAGATACGCAGTATTTT
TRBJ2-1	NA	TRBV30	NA	CAWSVLRQSNEQFF	TGTGCCTGGAGTGTCTTAAGGCAGTCCAATGAGCAGTTCTTC
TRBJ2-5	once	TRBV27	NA	CASSPADTGKTQYF	TGTGCCAGCAGTCCCGCGGACACAGGGAAGACCCAGTACTTC
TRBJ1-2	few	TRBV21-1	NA	CASSKEVTVYGYTF	TGTGCCAGCAGCAAAGAGGTGACAGTGTATGGCTACACCTTC
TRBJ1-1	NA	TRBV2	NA	CASRPSPSSEAFF	TGTGCCAGCAGACCCAGCCCGAGTTCTGAAGCTTTCTTT
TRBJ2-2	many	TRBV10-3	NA	CAIDGSGGHGGELFF	TGTGCCATCGATGGTAGCGGAGGACACGGCGGGGAGCTGTTTTTT
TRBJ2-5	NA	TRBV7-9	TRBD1	CASSLAGQGVETQYF	TGTGCCAGCAGCTTAGCGGGACAGGGTGTAGAGACCCAGTACTTC
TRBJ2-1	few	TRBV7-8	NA	CASSFSSAAYNEQFF	TGTGCCAGCAGCTTTAGCAGCGCCGCCTACAATGAGCAGTTCTTC
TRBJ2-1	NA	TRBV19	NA	CASSIDQSGKNNEQFF	TGTGCCAGTAGTATAGATCAGAGTGGTAAAAACAATGAGCAGTTCTTC
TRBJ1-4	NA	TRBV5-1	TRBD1	CASSPGQAGEKLFF	TGCGCCAGCAGCCCGGGACAGGCGGGTGAAAAACTGTTTTTT
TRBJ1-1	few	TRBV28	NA	CASSLDRSEAFF	TGTGCCAGCAGCCTAGACAGGTCGGAAGCTTTCTTT
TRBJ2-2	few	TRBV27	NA	CASSFGFVPGELFF	TGTGCCAGCAGTTTCGGATTCGTACCCGGGGAGCTGTTTTTT
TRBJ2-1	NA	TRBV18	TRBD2	CASSPGLALNNEQFF	TGTGCCAGCTCACCGGGACTAGCCCTAAACAATGAGCAGTTCTTC
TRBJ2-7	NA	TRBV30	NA	CAWSGSGYEQYF	TGTGCCTGGAGCGGGAGCGGGTACGAGCAGTACTTC
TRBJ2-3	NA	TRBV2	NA	CASRDPGLPATRDTQYF	TGTGCCAGCAGGGACCCGGGACTCCCTGCCACCCGAGATACGCAGTATTTT
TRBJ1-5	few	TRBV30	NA	CAWSVGGSQPQHF	TGTGCCTGGAGTGTAGGGGGGAGTCAGCCCCAGCATTTT
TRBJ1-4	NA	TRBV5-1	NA	CASRFTGKDEKLFF	TGCGCCAGCAGATTCACAGGGAAGGACGAAAAACTGTTTTTT
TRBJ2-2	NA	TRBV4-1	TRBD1	CASSQWDREVSGELFF	TGCGCCAGCAGCCAGTGGGACAGGGAAGTATCCGGGGAGCTGTTTTTT
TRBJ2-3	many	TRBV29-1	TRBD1	CSVVTQGSTDTQYF	TGCAGCGTTGTAACACAGGGGAGCACAGATACGCAGTATTTT
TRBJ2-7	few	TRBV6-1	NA	CASRQATGEQYF	TGTGCCAGCAGGCAAGCAACGGGGGAGCAGTACTTC
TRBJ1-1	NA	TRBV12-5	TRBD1	CASGLSQGVNTEAFF	TGTGCTAGTGGTTTGAGTCAGGGGGTAAACACTGAAGCTTTCTTT
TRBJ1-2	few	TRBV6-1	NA	CASRMAGGGYTF	TGTGCCAGCAGGATGGCAGGAGGCGGCTACACCTTC
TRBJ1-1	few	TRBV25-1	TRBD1	CASSEWGGRQGEAFF	TGTGCCAGCAGTGAATGGGGGGGGCGACAGGGAGAAGCTTTCTTT
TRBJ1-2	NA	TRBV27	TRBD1	CASSLRGTGERRASYTF	TGTGCCAGCAGTTTAAGGGGGACAGGGGAGCGGCGAGCCAGCTACACCTTC
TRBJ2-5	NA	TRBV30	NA	CAWRGGAKTQYF	TGTGCCTGGAGGGGGGGGGCAAAGACCCAGTACTTC
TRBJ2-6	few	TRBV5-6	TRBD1	CASSLRGPGANVLTF	TGTGCCAGCAGCTTGAGGGGGCCTGGGGCCAACGTCCTGACTTTC
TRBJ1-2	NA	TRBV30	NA	CAWSVSPGSFGYTF	TGTGCCTGGAGTGTATCGCCAGGGTCTTTTGGCTACACCTTC
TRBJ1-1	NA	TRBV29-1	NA	CSVEDPRGGNTEAFF	TGCAGCGTTGAAGATCCTAGGGGGGGGAACACTGAAGCTTTCTTT
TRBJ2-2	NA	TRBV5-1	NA	CASSPHGRDTGELFF	TGCGCCAGCAGCCCCCATGGCAGGGACACCGGGGAGCTGTTTTTT
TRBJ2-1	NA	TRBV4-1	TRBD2	CASSRAFGTRDPRRSYREQFF	TGCGCCAGCAGCCGGGCCTTCGGGACTAGGGACCCCCGAAGATCGTACAGAGAGCAGTTCTTC
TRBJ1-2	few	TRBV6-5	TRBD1	CASSSVGTGYGYTF	TGTGCCAGCAGTTCCGTCGGGACAGGGTATGGCTACACCTTC
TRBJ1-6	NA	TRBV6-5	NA	CASSAGRGNLPLHF	TGTGCCAGCAGCGCTGGACGGGGAAATTTACCCCTCCACTTT